Detailed here is one T cell receptor (beta chain). The source of the sample is a study of control samples from healthy donors and cancer patients. Sequenced by immunoSEQ multiplex PCR; TCRdb stores in-frame clones only, minus some. Of about 170,000 clones in the sample, 85% to 90% were seen once. Deletions cut 1 base from V and 2 bases from J, with 14 bases between. The CDR3 totals 16 residues. The germline CDR1 and CDR2 sequences are SGHVS and FQNEAQ. The specimen sequenced was blood. The receptor was isolated from a man younger than 40 in good health. The rearrangement links TRBV7-8 to TRBJ1-2; a weak D match, TRBD1 (5 bases). CDR3 protein: CASSLDVLRQNYGYTF. CDR3 nucleotides: TGTGCCAGCAGCTTAGACGTATTGCGACAGAACTATGGCTACACCTTC.